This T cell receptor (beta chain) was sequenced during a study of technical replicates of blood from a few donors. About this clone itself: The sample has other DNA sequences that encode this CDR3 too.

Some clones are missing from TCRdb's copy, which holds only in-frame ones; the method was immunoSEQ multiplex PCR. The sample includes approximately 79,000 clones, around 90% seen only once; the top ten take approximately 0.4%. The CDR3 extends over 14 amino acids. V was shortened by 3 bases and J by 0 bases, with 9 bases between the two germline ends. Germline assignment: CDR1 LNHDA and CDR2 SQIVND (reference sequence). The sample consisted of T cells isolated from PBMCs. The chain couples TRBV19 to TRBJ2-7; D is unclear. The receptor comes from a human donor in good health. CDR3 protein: CASSIGRSSYEQYF. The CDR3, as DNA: TGTGCCAGTAGTATTGGTCGGAGCTCCTACGAGCAGTACTTC.